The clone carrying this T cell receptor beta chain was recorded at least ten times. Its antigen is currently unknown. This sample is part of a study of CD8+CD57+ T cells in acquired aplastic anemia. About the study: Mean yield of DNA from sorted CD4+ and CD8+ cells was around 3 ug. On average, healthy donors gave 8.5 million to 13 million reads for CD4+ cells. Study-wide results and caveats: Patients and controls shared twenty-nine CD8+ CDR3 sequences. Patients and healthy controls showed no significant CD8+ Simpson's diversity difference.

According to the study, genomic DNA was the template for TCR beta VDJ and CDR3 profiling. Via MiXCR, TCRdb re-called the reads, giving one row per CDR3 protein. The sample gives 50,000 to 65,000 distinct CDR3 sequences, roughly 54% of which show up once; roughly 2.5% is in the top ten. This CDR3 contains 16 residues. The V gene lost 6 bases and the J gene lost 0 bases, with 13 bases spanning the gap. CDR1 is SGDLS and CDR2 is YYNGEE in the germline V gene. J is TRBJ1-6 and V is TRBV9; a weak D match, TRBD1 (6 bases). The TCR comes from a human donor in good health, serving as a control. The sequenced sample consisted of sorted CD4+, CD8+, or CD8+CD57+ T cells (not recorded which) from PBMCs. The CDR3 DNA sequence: TGTGCCAGCACCCGCGGGGGCAGCTCCTATAATTCACCCCTCCACTTT. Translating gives CASTRGGSSYNSPLHF.